This is a list of T cell receptor beta chains from one sample in a study of CD8 T cells in ankylosing spondylitis. TCRdb passed the 5' RACE reads through MiXCR, listing each CDR3 protein once. The sample shows about 220,000 distinct CDR3 sequences, about a sixth of them seen only once. The sample consisted of blood, either unsorted or a sorted T cell fraction (not recorded which). These receptors were taken from a male donor with ankylosing spondylitis. Both conserved end residues are part of each CDR3. The order of the fields is V gene, CDR3 protein.

>TRBV30
CAWNVGLDDTEAFF
>TRBV7-9
CAGSPGQGELNTEAFF
>TRBV19
CASSMGSNSPLHF
>TRBV7-9
CASSLGETGYGYTF
>TRBV5-1
CASSLYPRDMSQGGYTF
>TRBV20-1
CSARDPTSYEQYF
>TRBV9
CASSGGLGYTF
>TRBV15
CATSRDRNSGNTIYF
>TRBV14
CASSPEIGLKPYEQYF
>TRBV4-1
CASSQEFVGSDTQYF
>TRBV28
CASKSGRLTDTQYF
>TRBV19
CASQTGRRGYTF
>TRBV12-3/TRBV12-4
CASSPGTSGDLQYF
>TRBV15
CATSRDWDSLASTDTQYF
>TRBV6-1
CASSPAGGIQETQYF
>TRBV13
CASSFRTGNSPLHF
>TRBV5-1
CASSSGPGLAGSGEQYF
>TRBV27
CASRGAGSYEQYF
>TRBV12-3/TRBV12-4
CASSLSLRDWWNTIYF
>TRBV11-3
CAFRQGRYEQYF
>TRBV11-2
CASSFWDYEQYF
>TRBV29-1
CSVEGFSSGLAYEQYF
>TRBV7-9
CASSLVVGSYNEQFF
>TRBV11-1
CASRHSVSSYNEQFF
>TRBV5-6
CASSKGYEQYF
>TRBV12-3/TRBV12-4
CASRGDTQYF
>TRBV4-1
CASSQEDYTLETQYF
>TRBV27
CASSPTGGNEQFF
>TRBV13
CASSETLGLAGSDEQFF
>TRBV7-9
CASSPRTDGTEAFF